These 30 T cell receptor beta chains originate from one sample sequenced in a study of cytomegalovirus exposure and HLA in healthy donors. Vbeta (60) and Jbeta (13) primers were used in the PCR. Sequencing was performed with immunoSEQ multiplex PCR; in TCRdb, only in-frame clones are kept and a portion is missing. Found here are around 180,000 clones, around 84% of them singletons; the top ten hold about 1.3%. The specimen sequenced was PBMCs. Source of these receptors: a girl aged 2-10 years in good health and CMV-seropositive.

The rearrangement joins TRBV2 to TRBJ2-7; a weak D match, TRBD1 (7 bases). The CDR3 spans 15 residues. V was shortened by 3 bases and J by 2 bases, with 14 bases between the two germline ends. Per the germline V gene, CDR1 is SNHLY and CDR2 is FYNNEI. CDR3 loop: CASSEGQGEAYEQYF. The CDR3 bases are TGTGCCAGCAGTGAGGGGCAGGGGGAGGCCTACGAGCAGTACTTC.

This clone was seen only once. V is TRBV5-1 and J is TRBJ2-7, with 9 bases lining up with TRBD2. This CDR3 is 16 amino acids long. Germline trimming cut 5 bases from V and 3 bases from J; bases unmatched to any gene: 12. Looked up from germline, CDR1 is SGHRS and CDR2 is YFSETQ. The chain's CDR3 is CASSRDFSGRSYEQYF. The CDR3 DNA reads TGCGCCAGCAGTCGTGACTTTAGCGGGAGAAGCTACGAGCAGTACTTC.

The V call is TRBV28, the J call TRBJ1-1; D possibly corresponds to TRBD1 (5 bases). Trimming took off 6 bases at V and 5 bases at J, with 19 bases between the two ends. CDR1 MDHEN and CDR2 SYDVKM come from the germline V gene. The CDR3 runs 15 residues. CDR3 amino acids: CASSSKLPRGTEAFF. The CDR3 DNA sequence: TGTGCCAGCAGCTCGAAGTTGCCTCGGGGGACTGAAGCTTTCTTT.

The CDR3 region is CASSLGGQGVYEQYF. CDR3 coding DNA: TGCGCCAGCAGCTTGGGGGGACAGGGGGTCTACGAGCAGTACTTC. This chain links TRBV5-1 with TRBJ2-7; TRBD1 matches at 11 bases. The CDR3 spans 15 residues. The V and J ends lost 0 bases and 3 bases, in that order; junction bases with no gene match: 2. CDR1 is SGHRS, CDR2 YFSETQ, per germline.

The V gene is TRBV4-1, the J gene TRBJ1-4, with 10 positions matching TRBD1. V was clipped by 4 bases and J by 5 bases; unmatched bases: 16. Per the germline V gene, CDR1 is MGHRA and CDR2 is YSYEKL. The CDR3 loop spans 19 amino acids. In DNA form, the CDR3 reads TGCGCCAGCAGCCTGGGGACGGGACAGGGGACATCAGGAAATGAAAAACTGTTTTTT. It translates to CASSLGTGQGTSGNEKLFF.

The V call is TRBV4-1, the J call TRBJ2-1, with 12 nucleotides matching TRBD2. V lost 4 bases, J lost 5 bases, and 9 bases stayed unmatched. Germline CDR1 is MGHRA and CDR2 is YSYEKL. The CDR3 length is 17 residues. The CDR3 nucleotides are TGCGCCAGCAGCCCTCTAGCGGGAGGGCCCTATGACAATGAGCAGTTCTTC. This gives the protein CASSPLAGGPYDNEQFF.

This chain connects TRBV13 to TRBJ2-3, with D hard to call. Trimming shortened V by 1 base and J by 4 bases, and 6 bases separated the two germline ends. The germline gives CDR1 PRHDT, CDR2 FYEKMQ (reference sequence). The CDR3 is made up of 13 amino acids. The CDR3 is CASSLVKSDTQYF. CDR3 coding DNA: TGTGCCAGCAGCTTAGTAAAATCAGATACGCAGTATTTT.

The chain has TRBV29-1 and TRBJ2-4; TRBD1 is a possible D gene (5 bases). This CDR3 has 14 residues. V dropped 0 bases and J dropped 4 bases, with 10 bases sitting between them. CDR1 SQVTM and CDR2 ANQGSEA come from the germline V gene. The CDR3 sequence: CSVEDLPGKNIQYF. CDR3 coding DNA: TGCAGCGTTGAAGATCTCCCAGGGAAAAACATTCAGTACTTC. Combining the CDR3 with reference TRBV29-1 and TRBJ2-4 gives the whole variable domain SAVISQKPSRDICQRGTSLTIQCQVDSQVTMMFWYRQQPGQSLTLIATANQGSEATYESGFVIDKFPISRPNLTFSTLTVSNMSPEDSSIYLCSVEDLPGKNIQYFGAGTRLSVL.

This clone has a handful of counts. The CDR3 is CASSPDTGNFLLGAAFF. The CDR3, as DNA: TGTGCCAGCAGCCCCGACACAGGGAACTTTTTGCTGGGTGCGGCTTTCTTT. The genes are TRBV9 and TRBJ1-1; weak D call: TRBD1 (6 bases). V shed 4 bases and J shed 11 bases, with 30 bases lying between them. The CDR3 is 17 amino acids. The germline gives CDR1 SGDLS, CDR2 YYNGEE.

The chain joins TRBV5-1 to TRBJ1-1; 10 positions match TRBD1. CDR3 length: 15 residues. V lost 4 bases, J lost 5 bases, and 8 bases stayed unmatched. Germline V gene data show CDR1 as SGHRS and CDR2 as YFSETQ. The CDR3 region has the DNA TGCGCCAGCAGCCGCGGGACAGGGGTGGAAACTGAAGCTTTCTTT. The encoded protein is CASSRGTGVETEAFF.

This clone was recorded only once. This chain links TRBV10-1 with TRBJ2-7; 7 positions agree with TRBD1. CDR1 and CDR2 (germline): WNHNN, SYGVQD (reference sequence). The CDR3 has 15 residues. V lost 3 bases and J lost 2; bases outside the gene matches: 7. CDR3 coding DNA: TGCGCCAGCAGTGACCCCCGGGACAGCCCCTACGAGCAGTACTTC. This translates into CASSDPRDSPYEQYF.

This clone appeared once. This chain links TRBV5-5 with TRBJ2-1; D perhaps matches TRBD2 (5 bases). CDR1 is SGHKS, CDR2 YYEKEE, per germline (reference sequence). The CDR3 spans 15 residues. The V end lost 0 bases, the J end lost 6 bases, and 13 bases lay between the germline ends. The CDR3 is CASSLAGRVPNEQFF. In DNA form, the CDR3 reads TGTGCCAGCAGCTTGGCTGGGCGGGTTCCCAATGAGCAGTTCTTC.

This chain joins TRBV5-6 and TRBJ1-1, with TRBD1 as a possible D gene (5 bases). V was pared by 2 bases and J by 5 bases, with 7 bases between. Germline lookup yields CDR1 SGHDT and CDR2 YYEEEE. This CDR3 is 12 amino acids long. The CDR3 nucleotides are TGTGCCAGCAGCTTCAGGGTGACTGAAGCTTTCTTT. It yields the protein CASSFRVTEAFF.

This clone came up once. The rearrangement joins TRBV5-4 to TRBJ2-1; 14 bases agree with TRBD2. The CDR3 is 18 residues long. V was pared by 3 bases and J by 7 bases, with 12 bases of the junction left unmatched. The germline V gene has CDR1 SGHNT and CDR2 YYREEE (reference sequence). The CDR3 DNA sequence: TGTGCCAGCAGCTCCCGACTAGCGGGGGGGCAGATTTTTAATGAGCAGTTCTTC. Amino acids: CASSSRLAGGQIFNEQFF.

This rearrangement joins TRBV6-5 to TRBJ2-7, with 8 bases aligning to TRBD1. CDR1 and CDR2 (germline): MNHEY, SVGAGI. J lost 3 bases, V lost 6 bases, and 7 bases had no gene match. The CDR3 runs to 14 residues. In nucleotides, the CDR3 is TGTGCCAGCAGGCTGGGACAGGCCCGCTACGAGCAGTACTTC. This encodes CASRLGQARYEQYF.

This chain uses TRBV5-1 with TRBJ2-1; no firm D call. CDR1 SGHRS and CDR2 YFSETQ come from the germline V gene. V was trimmed by 3 bases and J by 12 bases, leaving 10 bases between them. This CDR3 has 11 residues. The CDR3 region has the DNA TGCGCCAGCAGCTCCGGGTTGGGGCAGTTCTTC. It yields the protein CASSSGLGQFF.

V is TRBV27 and J is TRBJ1-1, with D tentatively TRBD1 (5 bases). The ends were cut back, 6 bases at V and 10 bases at J, with 27 bases in the middle. The CDR3 totals 16 residues. Germline CDR1 and CDR2: MNHEY and SMNVEV (reference sequence). In DNA, the CDR3 is TGTGCCAGCAGCCTTACGGGGACTGCTTATTCTCACGGAGCTTTCTTT. This codes for CASSLTGTAYSHGAFF.

This chain connects TRBV9 to TRBJ2-5; 7 bases are shared with TRBD1. V shed 0 bases, J shed 5 bases, and the junction held 4 bases outside the gene matches. Germline CDR1 reads SGDLS; CDR2 reads YYNGEE. The CDR3 runs 14 residues. In DNA form, the CDR3 reads TGTGCCAGCAGCGTAGTGGGCAGGGGGGAGACCCAGTACTTC. Protein sequence: CASSVVGRGETQYF.

The chain couples TRBV11-2 to TRBJ1-1; D possibly corresponds to TRBD1 (6 bases). The CDR3 is made up of 16 amino acids. CDR1 is SGHAT, CDR2 FQNNGV, per germline. Trimming stripped 0 bases from V and 2 bases from J, with 13 bases between. CDR3 loop: CASSLDWAGGNTEAFF. The DNA of the CDR3 is TGTGCCAGCAGCTTAGATTGGGCGGGGGGCAACACTGAAGCTTTCTTT.

The chain has TRBV7-3 and TRBJ1-1; the D gene is possibly TRBD1 (6 bases). Trimming stripped 5 bases from V and 6 bases from J, with 13 bases between. CDR3 size: 13 residues. Germline values: CDR1 SGHTA, CDR2 FQGTGA. DNA for the CDR3: TGTGCCAGCAGCCAAAGTCAGGGGTCTGAAGCTTTCTTT. Residues: CASSQSQGSEAFF.

V and J are TRBV25-1 and TRBJ2-7, with TRBD2 matching 11 bases. The CDR3 covers 18 residues. Trimming took 6 bases from V and 4 from J; bases not matched to a gene: 17. Germline-derived CDR1 and CDR2 are MGHDK and SYGVNS. This CDR3 is CASRGPSPPSGRLYEQYF. The DNA for the CDR3 is TGTGCCAGCAGGGGGCCCTCCCCGCCTAGCGGGAGGCTATACGAGCAGTACTTC.

This chain links TRBV4-1 with TRBJ2-3; TRBD2 matches 7 bases. The CDR3 is 15 amino acids. Unmatched junction bases numbered 5, after V lost 1 base and J lost 4 bases. Germline V lookup: CDR1 MGHRA, CDR2 YSYEKL. The CDR3 DNA sequence: TGCGCCAGCAGCCAAGCCGGACTAGGAGCAGATACGCAGTATTTT. Translation gives CASSQAGLGADTQYF.

The J gene is TRBJ1-2, the V gene TRBV5-4; TRBD1 aligns across 9 bases. There are 17 residues in the CDR3. The V gene end was trimmed by 9 bases and the J gene end by 0 bases; junction bases not matched to a gene: 15. The germline gives CDR1 SGHNT, CDR2 YYREEE (reference sequence). The CDR3 region is CATGSGQGYPANYGYTF. In DNA, the CDR3 is TGTGCCACCGGGTCGGGACAGGGTTACCCAGCTAACTATGGCTACACCTTC.

This rearrangement joins TRBV30 to TRBJ1-1; D gene unclear. The CDR3 is 12 residues long. The V gene's germline CDR1 is GTSNPN and CDR2 SVGIG (reference sequence). CDR3 protein: CPYPPGNTEAFF. The CDR3 DNA is TGTCCCTATCCCCCGGGGAACACTGAAGCTTTCTTT.

The table lists this clone with a count of one. The chain employs TRBV11-3 and TRBJ2-1; D uncertain. CDR1 is SGHNT, CDR2 YENEEA, per germline. This CDR3 contains 14 residues. V was shortened by 4 bases and J by 4 bases, with 11 bases between the two germline ends. Here the CDR3 DNA reads TGTGCCAGCAGCTCCTTTGGGCCGTACAATGAGCAGTTCTTC. Residues: CASSSFGPYNEQFF.

The rearrangement uses TRBV4-1 and TRBJ2-7; TRBD2 matches at 13 bases. This CDR3 is built from 18 residues. V lost 3 bases and J lost 4; bases outside the gene matches: 12. The V gene's germline CDR1 is MGHRA and CDR2 YSYEKL. In DNA form, the CDR3 reads TGCGCCAGCAGCCAGCCCGAACGGGGGACTAGCGGGATTTACGAGCAGTACTTC. Its translation: CASSQPERGTSGIYEQYF.

The gene calls are TRBV4-1 and TRBJ2-2; maybe TRBD1 (8 bases). CDR1 is MGHRA and CDR2 is YSYEKL in the germline V gene. The length of the CDR3 is 20 residues. V gave up 1 base and J gave up 4 bases, with 25 bases separating them. In DNA form, the CDR3 reads TGCGCCAGCAGCCAAGGGGGGGGACCAGGGGGCGGTGGGTCCACCGGGGAGCTGTTTTTT. This translates into CASSQGGGPGGGGSTGELFF.

This clone was counted between two and nine times. This rearrangement joins TRBV6-5 to TRBJ1-1; D not certain. Trimming removed 9 bases at V and 4 bases at J, with 12 bases between. Per the germline V gene, CDR1 is MNHEY and CDR2 is SVGAGI. The CDR3 sequence is 12 residues long. DNA for the CDR3: TGTGCCAGTAGTAGCGCCACCACTGAAGCTTTCTTT. It yields the protein CASSSATTEAFF.

The chain joins TRBV2 to TRBJ1-4; perhaps TRBD1 as D (6 bases). This CDR3 contains 14 residues. V was cut by 4 bases and J by 4 bases, with 10 bases left in between. Germline V CDR1 and CDR2: SNHLY, FYNNEI. The CDR3 loop reads CASSGHRVNEKLFF. The CDR3 DNA follows: TGTGCCAGCAGTGGACACAGGGTTAATGAAAAACTGTTTTTT. The entire variable domain, with the rest obtained from reference TRBV2 and TRBJ1-4, is as follows: EPEVTQTPSHQVTQMGQEVILRCVPISNHLYFYWYRQILGQKVEFLVSFYNNEISEKSEIFDDQFSVERPDGSNFTLKIRSTKLEDSAMYFCASSGHRVNEKLFFGSGTQLSVL.

The rearrangement joins TRBV6-4 to TRBJ1-2; D may be TRBD1 (5 bases). CDR3 length: 14 residues. CDR1 is MRHNA and CDR2 is SNTAGT in the germline V gene. The V end was cut by 2 bases, the J end by 2 bases, with 9 bases between. The CDR3 region has the DNA TGTGCCAGCAGTGACGGGGCAGGGAACTATGGCTACACCTTC. Protein sequence: CASSDGAGNYGYTF.